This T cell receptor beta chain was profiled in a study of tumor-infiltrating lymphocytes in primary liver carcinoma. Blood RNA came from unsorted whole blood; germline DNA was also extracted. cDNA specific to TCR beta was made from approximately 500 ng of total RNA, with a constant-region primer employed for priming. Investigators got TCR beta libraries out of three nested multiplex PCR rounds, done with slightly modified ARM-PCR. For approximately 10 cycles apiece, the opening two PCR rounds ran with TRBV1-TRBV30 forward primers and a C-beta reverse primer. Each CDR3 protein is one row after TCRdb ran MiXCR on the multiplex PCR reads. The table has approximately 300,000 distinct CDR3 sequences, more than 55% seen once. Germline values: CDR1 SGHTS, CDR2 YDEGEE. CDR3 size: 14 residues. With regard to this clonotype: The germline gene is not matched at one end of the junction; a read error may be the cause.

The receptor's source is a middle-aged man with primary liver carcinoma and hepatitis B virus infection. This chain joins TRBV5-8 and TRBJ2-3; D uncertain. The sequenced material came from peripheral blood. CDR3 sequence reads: CASSLAAGTDMQYF. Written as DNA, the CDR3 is TGTGCCAGCAGCTTGGCGGCTGGCACAGATATGCAGTATTTT.